This T cell receptor beta chain was found in a study of T cells in Graves' hyperthyroidism and ophthalmopathy. The overall study: Before any treatment, at initial diagnosis, peripheral blood was collected.

General observations from the study: The model forecast ophthalmopathy, anticipating it by a median around 6.5 months before onset. Most clonotypes expanded in thyroid above 0.001 were likewise present in blood.

Amplification of TCR beta CDR3 regions used RNA as the template. The study used the HTBI primer set for a first-round RT-PCR of the TCR CDR3. TCRdb ran MiXCR on the multiplex PCR reads and lists one entry per CDR3 protein. The repertoire holds 500,000 or so distinct CDR3 sequences, with roughly a sixth as singletons. This clonotype was picked up many times. Its antigen is still unknown. Sequencing was carried out using blood. The receptor was derived from a woman aged 18-29 years with Graves' ophthalmopathy.

The CDR3 DNA reads TGTGCCAGCAGTTTAACGGTAGCGGGAGGGATCACAGATACGCAGTATTTT. It codes for CASSLTVAGGITDTQYF. The chain employs TRBV28 and TRBJ2-3, with 11 bases identical to TRBD2. The CDR3 loop spans 17 amino acids. V was clipped by 2 bases and J by 2 bases; unmatched bases: 6. Germline loops: CDR1 MDHEN, CDR2 SYDVKM.